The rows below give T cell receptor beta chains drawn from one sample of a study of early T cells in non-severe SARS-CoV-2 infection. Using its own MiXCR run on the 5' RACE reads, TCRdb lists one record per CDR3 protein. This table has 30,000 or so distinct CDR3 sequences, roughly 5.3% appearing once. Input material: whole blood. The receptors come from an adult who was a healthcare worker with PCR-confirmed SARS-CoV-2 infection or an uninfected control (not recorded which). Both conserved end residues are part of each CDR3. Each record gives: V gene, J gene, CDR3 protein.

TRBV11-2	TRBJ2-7	CASSLGGVNLPVEQYF
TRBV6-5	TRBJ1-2	CASSYSMSNYGYTF
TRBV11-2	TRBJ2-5	CASSRGLAGETQYF
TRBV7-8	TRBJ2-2	CASSSLGLAGTGELFF
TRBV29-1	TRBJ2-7	CSVVSRISYEQYF
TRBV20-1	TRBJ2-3	CSARDKEGTDTQYF
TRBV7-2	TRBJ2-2	CASSLFLSGYTGELFF
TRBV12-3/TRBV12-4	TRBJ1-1	CASSGRIEAFF
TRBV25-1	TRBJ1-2	CASSDRTGLTGYTF
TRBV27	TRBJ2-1	CASNIQGFSYNEQFF
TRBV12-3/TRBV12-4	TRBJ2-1	CASSLVLKGGVYNEQFF
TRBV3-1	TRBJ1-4	CASSPSNEKLFF
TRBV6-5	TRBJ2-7	CASSYESGGRYEQYF
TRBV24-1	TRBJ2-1	CATSEPTSGRRNEQFF
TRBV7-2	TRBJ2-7	CASSFSGGRSYEQYF
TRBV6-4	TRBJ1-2	CASKEPNYGYTF
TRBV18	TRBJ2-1	CASSPGLAGEHDEQFF
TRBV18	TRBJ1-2	CASSPPYSYYGYTF
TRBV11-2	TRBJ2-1	CASSDRINEQFF
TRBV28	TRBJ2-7	CASAGYPYEQYF
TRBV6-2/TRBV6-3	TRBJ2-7	CASRNGIYYEQYF
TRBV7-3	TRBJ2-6	CASSLGPSLSGANVLTF
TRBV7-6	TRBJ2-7	CAIGTERYEQYF
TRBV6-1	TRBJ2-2	CASSSYGDTGELFF
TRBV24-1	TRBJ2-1	CATSVEDSTNEQFF
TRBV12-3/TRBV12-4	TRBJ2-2	CASSPGQGFVRATGELFF